Below are 10 T cell receptor beta chains sequenced from a single sample in a study of T cell repertoires in cytomegalovirus infection. TCRdb processed the reads anew with MiXCR; each CDR3 protein has one entry. The repertoire holds fewer than 950,000 distinct CDR3 sequences, with 32% as singletons. The antigens for these receptors are not known. The sample in question was cultured CD8+ T cells from PBMCs, obtained from culture after CMV antigen stimulation. The receptor set was obtained from a human donor in good health (CMV status not recorded). Some clones in this sample may be carry-over from other donors' samples.

This clonotype was counted between two and nine times. This chain connects TRBV6-6 to TRBJ2-7; perhaps TRBD2 as D (5 bases). Germline V lookup: CDR1 MNHNY, CDR2 SVGAGI (reference sequence). The CDR3 sequence is 15 residues long. V dropped 7 bases and J dropped 0 bases, with 16 bases sitting between them. CDR3 protein: CASTAGRGSSYEQYV. The DNA of the CDR3 is TGTGCCAGCACCGCTGGCCGGGGAAGCTCCTACGAGCAGTACGTC.

In its sample, this clonotype was seen a few times. This chain links TRBV27 with TRBJ1-2; 8 nucleotides line up with TRBD1. After removal of 8 bases from V and 4 bases from J, the junction contained 9 bases not matched to a gene. This CDR3 spans 14 amino acids. Germline CDR1 is MNHEY and CDR2 is SMNVEV (reference sequence). CDR3 protein: CASGKTGVVYGYTF. The CDR3, as DNA: TGTGCCAGCGGAAAGACAGGGGTTGTCTATGGCTACACCTTC.

The CDR3 nucleotides are TGTGCCAGCAGCTTCCGAAATCTCCGACTAGCGGGGGTCACAGATACGCAGTATTTT. Translation: CASSFRNLRLAGVTDTQYF. This chain uses TRBV3-1 with TRBJ2-3; 12 bases agree with TRBD2. Germline V gene data show CDR1 as LGHDT and CDR2 as YNNKEL (reference sequence). The junction had 14 bases not matched to a gene; V was cut back by 5 bases and J by 2 bases. The CDR3 has 19 residues.

V usage is TRBV7-6 and J usage is TRBJ1-5; D is undetermined. This CDR3 has 13 residues. Deletions cut 1 base from V and 8 bases from J, with 9 bases between. Germline V gene data show CDR1 as SGHVS and CDR2 as FNYEAQ. The CDR3 sequence is CASSLGEGKPQHF. The CDR3 nucleotides are TGTGCCAGCAGCTTAGGGGAAGGGAAGCCCCAGCATTTT.

CDR3 region: CASSPWGQHQPQHF. The CDR3 region has the DNA TGTGCCAGCAGTCCATGGGGACAGCATCAGCCCCAGCATTTT. This sequence joins TRBV27 and TRBJ1-5; 7 bases align to TRBD1. Germline CDR1 MNHEY, CDR2 SMNVEV (reference sequence). V was pared by 5 bases and J by 5 bases, with 6 bases of the junction left unmatched. The CDR3 totals 14 residues.

V usage is TRBV20-1 and J usage is TRBJ1-2, with a possible D match to TRBD1 (5 bases). This CDR3 comprises 15 residues. Trimming pared 6 bases from V and 3 bases from J, leaving 20 bases between. Germline V lookup: CDR1 DFQATT, CDR2 SNEGSKA (reference sequence). CDR3 residues: CSARVGRAIDYGYTF. The CDR3 nucleotides are TGCAGTGCCCGAGTAGGCAGGGCGATCGACTATGGCTACACCTTC.

This clonotype showed up just a few times. The gene calls are TRBV27 and TRBJ2-7; TRBD1 aligns across 7 bases. This CDR3 region has 14 residues. V trimming: 5 bases; J trimming: 2 bases; junction bases outside the gene matches: 6. Germline lookup yields CDR1 MNHEY and CDR2 SMNVEV (reference sequence). The CDR3 nucleotides read TGTGCCAGCAGTACTCGACAGGGACCCTACGAGCAGTACGTC. This gives the protein CASSTRQGPYEQYV.

The table lists this clonotype with a few counts. The chain joins TRBV6-1 to TRBJ2-3; D ambiguous. Germline V lookup: CDR1 MNHNS, CDR2 SASEGT. The CDR3 loop spans 15 amino acids. With 10 bases removed from V and 4 bases from J, the gap between germline ends came to 21 bases. The CDR3 DNA follows: TGTGCCATCCAGCCTACTCAGAGGAGCGCAGATACGCAGTATTTT. As protein: CAIQPTQRSADTQYF.

This clonotype has more than one count but fewer than ten. This chain uses TRBV11-3 with TRBJ2-1; weak D call: TRBD2 (5 bases). The length of the CDR3 is 12 residues. Trimming took 5 bases from V and 8 from J, leaving 10 bases between them. The germline V gene encodes CDR1 SGHNT and CDR2 YENEEA. In DNA, the CDR3 is TGTGCCAGCAGCGGACTGCTGGATGAGCAGTTCTTC. Its translation is CASSGLLDEQFF.

This clonotype was detected a few times. This rearrangement joins TRBV19 to TRBJ1-5; D is perhaps TRBD1 (5 bases). The germline V gene has CDR1 LNHDA and CDR2 SQIVND (reference sequence). The CDR3 sequence is 13 residues long. V was pared by 6 bases and J by 4 bases, with 10 bases between. The CDR3 reads CASSVTVNQPQHF. CDR3 sequence (DNA): TGTGCCAGTAGCGTGACAGTTAATCAGCCCCAGCATTTT.